The 15 T cell receptor beta chains given below trace back to one sample, sequenced in a study of blood T cell repertoires in COVID-19. Sequencing used immunoSEQ multiplex PCR; TCRdb keeps in-frame clones, though not all of them. The sample lists 250,000 to 300,000 clones; about 90% were seen once. The sample consisted of peripheral blood. Receptors originate from a woman between 25 and 40 years old with COVID-19, enrolled during active disease.

J is TRBJ1-5 and V is TRBV5-1, with 7 nucleotides matching TRBD1. V was clipped by 4 bases and J by 4 bases; unmatched bases: 5. Germline V gene sequence: CDR1 SGHRS, CDR2 YFSETQ. This CDR3 has 14 amino acids. The CDR3 nucleotides are TGCGCCAGCAGCGAGGGACAGCCAAATCAGCCCCAGCATTTT. Its protein product is CASSEGQPNQPQHF.

The V gene is TRBV18, the J gene TRBJ2-1, with 7 bases identical to TRBD2. This CDR3 comprises 15 residues. V dropped 1 base and J dropped 2; count of bases not matched to a gene: 2. Germline lookup yields CDR1 KGHSH and CDR2 LQKENI. The CDR3 nucleotides are TGTGCCAGCTCACCACTGCGGGAGACCTACAATGAGCAGTTCTTC. Translated: CASSPLRETYNEQFF.

This chain uses TRBV7-9 with TRBJ1-2, with D uncertain. Germline CDR1 and CDR2: SEHNR and FQNEAQ (reference sequence). V was clipped by 5 bases and J by 4 bases, with 11 bases between them. This CDR3 spans 13 amino acids. CDR3 sequence: CASSLEGGYGYTF. The DNA of the CDR3 is TGTGCCAGCAGCCTCGAAGGAGGCTATGGCTACACCTTC.

This chain joins TRBV13 and TRBJ1-6; tentatively, D is TRBD1 (5 bases). Germline V CDR1 and CDR2: PRHDT, FYEKMQ (reference sequence). Trimming removed 3 bases from V and 6 bases from J, with 12 bases in between. CDR3 size: 15 residues. The CDR3 here is CASSFSGAGNSPLHF. In DNA form, the CDR3 reads TGTGCCAGCAGCTTTTCTGGGGCAGGTAATTCACCCCTCCACTTT.

The chain is built from TRBV30 and TRBJ2-7, with D unclear. Germline V gene sequence: CDR1 GTSNPN, CDR2 SVGIG (reference sequence). V lost 6 bases and J 5 bases, leaving 8 bases between the germline ends. The CDR3 is made up of 10 amino acids. Here the CDR3 reads CACKTHEQYF. For the CDR3, the DNA is TGTGCCTGTAAGACACACGAGCAGTACTTC. Combining the CDR3 with reference TRBV30 and TRBJ2-7 gives the whole variable domain SQTIHQWPATLVQPVGSPLSLECTVEGTSNPNLYWYRQAAGRGLQLLFYSVGIGQISSEVPQNLSASRPQDRQFILSSKKLLLSDSGFYLCACKTHEQYFGPGTRLTVT.

The rearrangement joins TRBV11-2 to TRBJ2-3; D is possibly TRBD1 (5 bases). CDR1 SGHAT and CDR2 FQNNGV come from the germline V gene. The CDR3 extends over 16 amino acids. Trimming removed 1 base from V and 0 bases from J, with 11 bases in between. CDR3 sequence reads: CASSLGLGVSTDTQYF. The CDR3 nucleotides are TGTGCCAGCAGCTTAGGTTTAGGGGTTAGCACAGATACGCAGTATTTT.

V usage is TRBV6-5 and J usage is TRBJ1-4; tentatively, D is TRBD1 (5 bases). Germline values: CDR1 MNHEY, CDR2 SVGAGI. The CDR3 is 13 amino acids. V was cut by 2 bases and J by 7 bases, with 8 bases left in between. CDR3 sequence: CASSYRGSEKLFF. CDR3 bases: TGTGCCAGCAGTTACCGGGGGAGTGAAAAACTGTTTTTT.

The chain employs TRBV4-2 and TRBJ2-7; 7 bases are shared with TRBD1. The CDR3 sequence is 15 residues long. The V gene's germline CDR1 is LGHNA and CDR2 YNFKEQ. V lost 3 bases to trimming and J lost 3 bases; unmatched junction nucleotides: 8. CDR3 loop: CASSHAPGQNYEQYF. For the CDR3, the DNA is TGTGCCAGCAGCCACGCCCCGGGACAGAACTACGAGCAGTACTTC.

This clone has only one observation. The rearrangement joins TRBV5-1 to TRBJ1-2, with D perhaps TRBD1 (6 bases). The V and J ends lost 0 bases and 0 bases respectively, with 15 bases between them. CDR1 and CDR2 (germline): SGHRS, YFSETQ. This CDR3 has 17 amino acids. CDR3 sequence: CASSLAPVGTTNYGYTF. The CDR3 coding sequence is TGCGCCAGCAGCTTGGCCCCCGTGGGGACAACTAACTATGGCTACACCTTC.

The chain recombines TRBV27 with TRBJ1-1, with 7 bases lining up with TRBD1. The CDR3 totals 14 residues. Germline CDR1 and CDR2: MNHEY and SMNVEV (reference sequence). V was pared by 5 bases and J by 4 bases, with 7 bases of the junction left unmatched. In DNA, the CDR3 is TGTGCCAGCAGTCCCCACCAGGGGGGCACTGAAGCTTTCTTT. Its translation is CASSPHQGGTEAFF.

The V and J genes are TRBV5-4 and TRBJ2-2; 9 bases are a match to TRBD2. CDR1 is SGHNT, CDR2 YYREEE, per germline (reference sequence). After removal of 2 bases from V and 4 bases from J, the junction contained 3 bases not matched to a gene. The CDR3 runs 15 residues. The CDR3 sequence is CASSLGGRATGELFF. The CDR3 region has the DNA TGTGCCAGCAGCTTAGGCGGGAGGGCCACCGGGGAGCTGTTTTTT.

Here the CDR3 DNA reads TGCGCCAGCAGTGAGGAGTGGGATACGCAGTATTTT. This gives the protein CASSEEWDTQYF. The chain has TRBV10-1 and TRBJ2-3; D not resolved. The V end was cut by 2 bases, the J end by 6 bases, with 6 bases between. The CDR3 has 12 residues. Germline V gene lookup returns CDR1 WNHNN and CDR2 SYGVQD (reference sequence).

The rearrangement links TRBV7-3 to TRBJ2-7, with 11 bases lining up with TRBD2. Germline trimming cut 0 bases from V and 6 bases from J; bases unmatched to any gene: 7. CDR1 is SGHTA, CDR2 FQGTGA, per germline. The CDR3 contains 16 residues. CDR3 in amino acids: CASSLTLAGGPFEQYF. The DNA of the CDR3 is TGTGCCAGCAGCTTAACCTTAGCGGGAGGGCCATTCGAGCAGTACTTC.

V gene TRBV10-1 combines with J gene TRBJ1-1; D possibly corresponds to TRBD1 (6 bases). CDR1 and CDR2 (germline): WNHNN, SYGVQD (reference sequence). The V end lost 6 bases, the J end lost 6 bases, and 20 bases lay between the germline ends. The CDR3 extends over 15 amino acids. Written as DNA, the CDR3 is TGCGCCAGCAGCCGCCAGAGGACAGCTACATCTGAAGCTTTCTTT. This gives the protein CASSRQRTATSEAFF.

The V call is TRBV6-6, the J call TRBJ1-2, with D maybe TRBD1 (6 bases). The CDR3 loop spans 12 amino acids. The V end lost 8 bases, the J end lost 6 bases, and 13 bases lay between the germline ends. Germline CDR1 reads MNHNY; CDR2 reads SVGAGI (reference sequence). The CDR3 DNA reads as TGTGCCAGCGGGTGGGACATCGATGGCTACACCTTC. Its translation: CASGWDIDGYTF.